The present T cell receptor (beta chain) was sequenced within a study of blood T cell repertoires in COVID-19. As for the study in general: COVID-19 samples from acute and convalescent phases originated in the United States, Italy and Spain. Sources were T cells, B-cell-depleted T cells, or PBMCs; the material itself was cDNA or gDNA.

How the authors handled the data: Using reference gene primer amplification, nucleated cell counts were estimated. The repertoire was sequenced with immunoSEQ multiplex PCR; TCRdb's copy has only in-frame clones and lacks some. From that table come the V and J calls and clone size; the DNA was used to work out D and trimming. The table includes 150,000 to 160,000 clones, 75% to 85% detected once. A few counts support this clone. The sequenced sample consisted of peripheral blood. The sequence was collected from a man aged 55 to 69 with acute or convalescent COVID-19.

CDR3 sequence: CASSGHTDTQYF. DNA for the CDR3: TGTGCCAGCAGCGGCCACACAGATACGCAGTATTTT. The gene calls are TRBV4-2 and TRBJ2-3; no clear D gene. CDR1 LGHNA and CDR2 YNFKEQ come from the germline V gene. Trimming took 5 bases from V and 2 from J, leaving 5 bases between them. The CDR3 runs to 12 residues.